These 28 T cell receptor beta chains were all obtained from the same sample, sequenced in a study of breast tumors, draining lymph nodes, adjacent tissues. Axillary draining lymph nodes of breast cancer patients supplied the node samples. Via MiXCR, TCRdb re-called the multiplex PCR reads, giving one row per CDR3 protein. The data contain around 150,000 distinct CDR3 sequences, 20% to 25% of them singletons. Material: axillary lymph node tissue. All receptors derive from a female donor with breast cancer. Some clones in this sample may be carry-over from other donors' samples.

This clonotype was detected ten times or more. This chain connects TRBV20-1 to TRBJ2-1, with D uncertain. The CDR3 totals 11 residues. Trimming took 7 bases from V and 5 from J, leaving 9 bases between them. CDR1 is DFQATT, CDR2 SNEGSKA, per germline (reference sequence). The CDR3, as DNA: TGCAGTGGAGCGAGAAACAATGAGCAGTTCTTC. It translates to CSGARNNEQFF.

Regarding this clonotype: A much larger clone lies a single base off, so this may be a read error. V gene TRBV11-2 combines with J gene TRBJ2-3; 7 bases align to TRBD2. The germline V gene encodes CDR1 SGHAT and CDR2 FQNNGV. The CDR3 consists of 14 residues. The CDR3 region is CASSLGTSADMQYF. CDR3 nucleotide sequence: TGTGCCAGCAGCTTAGGTACTAGCGCAGATATGCAGTATTTT.

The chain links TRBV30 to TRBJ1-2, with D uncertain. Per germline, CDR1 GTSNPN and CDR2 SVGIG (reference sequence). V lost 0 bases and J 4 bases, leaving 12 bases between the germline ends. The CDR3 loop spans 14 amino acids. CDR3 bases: TGTGCCTGGAGTGTGAAATCCGCTAGCTATGGCTACACCTTC. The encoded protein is CAWSVKSASYGYTF.

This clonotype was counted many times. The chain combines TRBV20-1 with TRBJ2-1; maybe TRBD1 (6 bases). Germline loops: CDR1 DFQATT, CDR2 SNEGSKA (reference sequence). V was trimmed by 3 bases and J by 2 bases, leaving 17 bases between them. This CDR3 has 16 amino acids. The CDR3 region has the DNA TGCAGTGCTAGCGGGCAGGGGAAAAGCGCCTACAATGAGCAGTTCTTC. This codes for CSASGQGKSAYNEQFF.

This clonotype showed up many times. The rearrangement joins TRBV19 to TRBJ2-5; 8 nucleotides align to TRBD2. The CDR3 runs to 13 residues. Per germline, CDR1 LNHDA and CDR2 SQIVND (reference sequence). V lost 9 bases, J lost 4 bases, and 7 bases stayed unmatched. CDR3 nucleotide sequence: TGTGCCAGCGGGACGCGGGAGGCAGAGACCCAGTACTTC. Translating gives CASGTREAETQYF.

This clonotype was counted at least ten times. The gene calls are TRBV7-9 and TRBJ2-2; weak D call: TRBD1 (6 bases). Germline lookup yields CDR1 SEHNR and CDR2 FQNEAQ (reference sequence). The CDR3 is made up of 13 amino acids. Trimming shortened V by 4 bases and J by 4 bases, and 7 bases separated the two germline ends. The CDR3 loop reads CASSSGVTGELFF. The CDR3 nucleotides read TGTGCCAGCAGCTCAGGGGTCACCGGGGAGCTGTTTTTT.

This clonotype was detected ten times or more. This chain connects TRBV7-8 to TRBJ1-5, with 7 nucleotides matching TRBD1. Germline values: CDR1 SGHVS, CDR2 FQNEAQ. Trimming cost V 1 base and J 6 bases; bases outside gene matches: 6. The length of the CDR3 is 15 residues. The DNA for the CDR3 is TGTGCCAGCAGCTTAGTCAAGGGGGCAGGTCAGCCCCAGCATTTT. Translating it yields CASSLVKGAGQPQHF.

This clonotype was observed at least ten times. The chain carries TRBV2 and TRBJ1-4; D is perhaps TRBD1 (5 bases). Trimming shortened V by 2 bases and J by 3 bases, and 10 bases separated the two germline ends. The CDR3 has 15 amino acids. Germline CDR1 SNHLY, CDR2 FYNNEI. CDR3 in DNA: TGTGCCAGCAGTGAACCTACACAGGCTAATGAAAAACTGTTTTTT. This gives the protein CASSEPTQANEKLFF.

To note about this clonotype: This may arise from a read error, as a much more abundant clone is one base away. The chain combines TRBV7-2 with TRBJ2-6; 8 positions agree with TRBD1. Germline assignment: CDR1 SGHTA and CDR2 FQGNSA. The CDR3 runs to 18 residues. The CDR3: CASSADRGLSSGANVLAF. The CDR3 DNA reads TGTGCCAGCAGCGCCGACAGGGGACTCAGCTCTGGGGCCAACGTCCTGGCTTTC. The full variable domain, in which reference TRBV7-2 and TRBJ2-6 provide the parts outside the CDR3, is GAGVSQSPSNKVTEKGKDVELRCDPISGHTALYWYRQSLGQGLEFLIYFQGNSAPDKSGLPSDRFSAERTGGSVSTLTIQRTQQEDSAVYLCASSADRGLSSGANVLAFGAGSRLTVL.

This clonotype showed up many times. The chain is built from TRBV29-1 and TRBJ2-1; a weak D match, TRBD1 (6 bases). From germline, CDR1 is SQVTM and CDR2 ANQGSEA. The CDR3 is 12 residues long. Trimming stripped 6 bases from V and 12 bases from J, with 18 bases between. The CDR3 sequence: CSVAPQQGSQFF. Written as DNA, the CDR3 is TGCAGCGTAGCACCACAACAGGGTTCGCAGTTCTTC.

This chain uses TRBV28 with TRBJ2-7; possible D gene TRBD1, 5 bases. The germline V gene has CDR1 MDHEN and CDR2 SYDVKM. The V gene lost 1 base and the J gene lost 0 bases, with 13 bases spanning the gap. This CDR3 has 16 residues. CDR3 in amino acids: CASSLFRVPNSYEQYF. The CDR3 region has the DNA TGTGCCAGCAGTTTATTCAGGGTCCCTAACTCCTACGAGCAGTACTTC.

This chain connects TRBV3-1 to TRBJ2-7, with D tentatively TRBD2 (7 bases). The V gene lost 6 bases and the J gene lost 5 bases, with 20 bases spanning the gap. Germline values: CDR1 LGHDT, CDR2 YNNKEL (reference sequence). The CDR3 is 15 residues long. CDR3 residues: CASSDPGRGANEQYF. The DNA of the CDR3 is TGTGCCAGCAGTGACCCGGGACGGGGGGCCAACGAGCAGTACTTC.

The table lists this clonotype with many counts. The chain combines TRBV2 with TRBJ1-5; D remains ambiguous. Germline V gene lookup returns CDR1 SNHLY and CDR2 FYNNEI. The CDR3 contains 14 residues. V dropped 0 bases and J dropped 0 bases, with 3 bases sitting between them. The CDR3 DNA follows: TGTGCCAGCAGTGAAGCGCATAGCAATCAGCCCCAGCATTTT. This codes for CASSEAHSNQPQHF.

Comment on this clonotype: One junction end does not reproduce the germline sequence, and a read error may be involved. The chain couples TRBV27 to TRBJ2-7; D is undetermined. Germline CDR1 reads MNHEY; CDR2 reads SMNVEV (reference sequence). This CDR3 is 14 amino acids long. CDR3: CASSSPDRTYEPYF. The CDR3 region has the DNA TGTGCCAGCAGTTCCCCGGATAGGACCTACGAGCCGTACTTC.

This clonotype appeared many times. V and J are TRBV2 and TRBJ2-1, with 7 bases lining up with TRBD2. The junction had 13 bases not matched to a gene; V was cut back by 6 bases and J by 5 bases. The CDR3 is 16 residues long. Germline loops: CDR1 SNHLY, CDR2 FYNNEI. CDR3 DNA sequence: TGTGCCAGCAGCCCTAAGGGACTAAGGGTGAACAATGAGCAGTTCTTC. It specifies CASSPKGLRVNNEQFF.

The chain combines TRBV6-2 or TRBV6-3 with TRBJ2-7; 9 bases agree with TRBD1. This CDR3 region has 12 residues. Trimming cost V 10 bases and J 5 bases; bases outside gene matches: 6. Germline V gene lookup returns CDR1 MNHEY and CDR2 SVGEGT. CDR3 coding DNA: TGTGCCAACCAGGGACAGGGACACGAGCAGTACTTC. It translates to CANQGQGHEQYF.

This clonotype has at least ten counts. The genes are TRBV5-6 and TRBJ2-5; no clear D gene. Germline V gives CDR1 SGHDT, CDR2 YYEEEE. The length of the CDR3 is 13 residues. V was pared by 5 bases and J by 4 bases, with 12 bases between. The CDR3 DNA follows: TGTGCCAGCAGAAAGCTTGCGACAGAGACCCAGTACTTC. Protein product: CASRKLATETQYF. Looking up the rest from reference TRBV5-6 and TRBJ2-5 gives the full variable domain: DAGVTQSPTHLIKTRGQQVTLRCSPKSGHDTVSWYQQALGQGPQFIFQYYEEEERQRGNFPDRFSGHQFPNYSSELNVNALLLGDSALYLCASRKLATETQYFGPGTRLLVL.

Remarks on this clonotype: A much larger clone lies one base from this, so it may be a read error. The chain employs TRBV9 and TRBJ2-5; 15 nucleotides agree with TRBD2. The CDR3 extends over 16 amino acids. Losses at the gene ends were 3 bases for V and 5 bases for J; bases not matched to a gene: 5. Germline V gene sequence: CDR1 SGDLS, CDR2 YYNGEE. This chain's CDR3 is CASSGTSGRADETQYF. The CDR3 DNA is TGTGCCAGCAGCGGGACTAGCGGGAGGGCCGACGAGACCCAGTACTTC.

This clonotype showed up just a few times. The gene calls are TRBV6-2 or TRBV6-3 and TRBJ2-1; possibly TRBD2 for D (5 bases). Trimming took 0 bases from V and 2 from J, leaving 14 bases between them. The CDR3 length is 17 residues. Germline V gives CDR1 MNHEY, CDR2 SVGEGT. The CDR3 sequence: CASSYSPARVTYNEQFF. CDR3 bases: TGTGCCAGCAGTTACTCACCAGCGCGGGTAACCTACAATGAGCAGTTCTTC.

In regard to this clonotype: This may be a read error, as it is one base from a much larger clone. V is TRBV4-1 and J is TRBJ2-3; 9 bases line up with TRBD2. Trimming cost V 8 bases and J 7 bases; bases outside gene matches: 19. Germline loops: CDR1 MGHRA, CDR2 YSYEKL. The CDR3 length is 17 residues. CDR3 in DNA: TGCGCCAGCGGCCTCCCCGGGCTAGCGGGAATAGGAAATACGCAGTATTTT. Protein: CASGLPGLAGIGNTQYF.

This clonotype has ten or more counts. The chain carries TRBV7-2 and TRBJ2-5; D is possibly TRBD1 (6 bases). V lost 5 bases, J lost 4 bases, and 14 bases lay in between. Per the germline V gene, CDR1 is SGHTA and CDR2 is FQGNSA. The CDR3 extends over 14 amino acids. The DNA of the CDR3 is TGTGCCAGCAGCCGACAGGCTCGAAGAGAGACCCAGTACTTC. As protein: CASSRQARRETQYF.

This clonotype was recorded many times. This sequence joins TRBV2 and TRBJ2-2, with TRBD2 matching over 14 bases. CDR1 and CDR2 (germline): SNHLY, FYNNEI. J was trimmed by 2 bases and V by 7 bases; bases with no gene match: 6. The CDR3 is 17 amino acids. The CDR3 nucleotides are TGTGCCAGCACTCGGACTAGCGGGGGGATTAACACCGGGGAGCTGTTTTTT. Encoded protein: CASTRTSGGINTGELFF.

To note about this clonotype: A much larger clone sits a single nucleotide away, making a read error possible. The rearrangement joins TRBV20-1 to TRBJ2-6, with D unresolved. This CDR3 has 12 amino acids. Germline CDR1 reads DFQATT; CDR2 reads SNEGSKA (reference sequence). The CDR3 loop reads CGARVGANVLTF. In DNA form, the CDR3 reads TGCGGTGCTAGGGTCGGGGCCAACGTCCTGACTTTC.

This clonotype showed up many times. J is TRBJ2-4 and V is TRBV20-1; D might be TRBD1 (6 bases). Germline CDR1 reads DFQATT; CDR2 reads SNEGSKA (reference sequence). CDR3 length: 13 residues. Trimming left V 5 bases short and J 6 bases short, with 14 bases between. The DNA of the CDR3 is TGCAGTGCTCTGGTGGGGGCGGGAAACATTCAGTACTTC. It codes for CSALVGAGNIQYF.

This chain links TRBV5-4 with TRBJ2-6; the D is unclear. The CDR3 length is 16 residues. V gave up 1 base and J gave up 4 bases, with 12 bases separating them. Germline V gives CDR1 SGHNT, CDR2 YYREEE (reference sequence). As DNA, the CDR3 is TGTGCCAGCAGCTTGAGGGAAGCCGCCGGGGCCAACGTCCTGACTTTC. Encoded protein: CASSLREAAGANVLTF.

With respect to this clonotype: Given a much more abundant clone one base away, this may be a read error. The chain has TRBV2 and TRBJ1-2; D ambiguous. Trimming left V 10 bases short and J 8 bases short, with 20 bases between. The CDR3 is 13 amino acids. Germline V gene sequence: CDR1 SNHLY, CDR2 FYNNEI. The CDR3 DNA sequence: TGTGCCACCGAGGGATCCCAGACGTCGGGCTACACCTTC. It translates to CATEGSQTSGYTF.

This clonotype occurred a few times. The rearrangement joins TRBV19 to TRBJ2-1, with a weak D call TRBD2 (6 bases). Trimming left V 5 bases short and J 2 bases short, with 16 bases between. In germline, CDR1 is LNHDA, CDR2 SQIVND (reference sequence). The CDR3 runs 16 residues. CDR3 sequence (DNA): TGTGCCAGTAGTCCACTTACGGGAGTGCCCTACAATGAGCAGTTCTTC. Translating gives CASSPLTGVPYNEQFF.

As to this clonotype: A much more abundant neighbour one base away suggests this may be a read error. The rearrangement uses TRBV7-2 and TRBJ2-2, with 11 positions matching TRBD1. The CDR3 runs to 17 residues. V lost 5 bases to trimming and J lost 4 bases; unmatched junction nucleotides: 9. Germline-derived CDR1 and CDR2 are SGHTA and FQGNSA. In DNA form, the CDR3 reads TGTGCCAGCAGCCGCCTTTGGACAGGGGGCTGCACCGGGGAGCTGTTTTTT. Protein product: CASSRLWTGGCTGELFF.